Each of the 28 T cell receptor beta chains below was sequenced from the same sample in a study of cytomegalovirus exposure and HLA in healthy donors. A multiplex PCR was run with 60 Vbeta primers and 13 Jbeta primers. Produced via immunoSEQ multiplex PCR; TCRdb's table is partial and in-frame only. This sample carries tens of thousands of clones, around four fifths of them seen once, and the ten largest clones take less than 3.5%. Input material: PBMCs. All receptors derive from a woman aged 30 to 39 in good health and CMV-seronegative.

The chain joins TRBV5-1 to TRBJ2-3; TRBD2 agrees at 7 bases. The V and J ends lost 3 bases and 3 bases, in that order; junction bases with no gene match: 4. Germline CDR1 and CDR2: SGHRS and YFSETQ. The CDR3 loop spans 14 amino acids. The CDR3 loop reads CASSSLGGTDTQYF. CDR3 DNA: TGCGCCAGCAGCTCCCTGGGGGGGACAGATACGCAGTATTTT.

This clone was seen a single time. The CDR3 here is CASRPGLASYNEQFF. In DNA, the CDR3 is TGTGCCAGCAGACCGGGACTAGCGAGCTACAATGAGCAGTTCTTC. The chain uses TRBV6-6 and TRBJ2-1; 10 bases map to TRBD2. The CDR3 is 15 amino acids. Germline-derived CDR1 and CDR2 are MNHNY and SVGAGI (reference sequence). Unmatched junction bases numbered 5, after V lost 6 bases and J lost 3 bases.

This chain uses TRBV5-6 with TRBJ1-6; 7 nucleotides agree with TRBD1. Germline V CDR1 and CDR2: SGHDT, YYEEEE. The J segment lost 3 bases and the V segment lost 4 bases, leaving 4 bases of the junction unmatched. The CDR3 runs 15 residues. The chain's CDR3 is CASSGGQIYNSPLHF. The CDR3 DNA sequence: TGTGCCAGCAGCGGGGGACAGATCTATAATTCACCCCTCCACTTT. The variable domain in full, completed from reference TRBV5-6 and TRBJ1-6, reads DAGVTQSPTHLIKTRGQQVTLRCSPKSGHDTVSWYQQALGQGPQFIFQYYEEEERQRGNFPDRFSGHQFPNYSSELNVNALLLGDSALYLCASSGGQIYNSPLHFGNGTRLTVT.

V gene TRBV5-6 combines with J gene TRBJ2-7, with D maybe TRBD2 (6 bases). Per germline, CDR1 SGHDT and CDR2 YYEEEE. Trimming stripped 3 bases from V and 5 bases from J, with 18 bases between. This CDR3 has 15 amino acids. The CDR3 sequence is CASSSFGRTENEQYV. The CDR3 nucleotides read TGTGCCAGCAGCTCGTTCGGGAGAACAGAGAACGAGCAGTACGTC.

J is TRBJ1-3 and V is TRBV2; D is unclear. Germline CDR1 reads SNHLY; CDR2 reads FYNNEI. This CDR3 comprises 11 residues. Trimming took off 8 bases at V and 2 bases at J, with 4 bases between the two ends. CDR3 residues: CASGPGNTIYF. Written as DNA, the CDR3 is TGTGCCAGCGGGCCTGGAAACACCATATATTTT.

The chain employs TRBV19 and TRBJ1-6, with 9 bases fitting TRBD1. The CDR3 loop spans 16 amino acids. Per the germline V gene, CDR1 is LNHDA and CDR2 is SQIVND (reference sequence). Trimming removed 6 bases from V and 8 bases from J; junction bases left unmatched: 11. The CDR3 DNA is TGTGCCAGTAGCGACCGACAGACAGGGGGTTATTCACCCCTCCACTTT. This codes for CASSDRQTGGYSPLHF. The complete variable domain, with remaining parts taken from reference TRBV19 and TRBJ1-6, reads DGGITQSPKYLFRKEGQNVTLSCEQNLNHDAMYWYRQDPGQGLRLIYYSQIVNDFQKGDIAEGYSVSREKKESFPLTVTSAQKNPTAFYLCASSDRQTGGYSPLHFGNGTRLTVT.

The V call is TRBV14, the J call TRBJ1-2; 8 nucleotides align to TRBD1. J lost 4 bases, V lost 5 bases, and 15 bases had no gene match. The germline V gene has CDR1 SGHDN and CDR2 FVKESK. CDR3 size: 17 residues. The CDR3 sequence is CASSSFDRTGSGYGYTF. In nucleotides, the CDR3 is TGTGCCAGCAGCTCATTCGACCGGACAGGGTCGGGCTATGGCTACACCTTC.

This clone was picked up one time. The missing conserved phenylalanine or tryptophan at the end of this CDR3 makes a read error likely. No DNA is shown, since the ends of the CDR3 on it are uncertain; the CDR3 is the one TCRdb lists. The chain joins TRBV4-3 to TRBJ1-3; TRBD1 was called by the table and not checked on the DNA. The CDR3 is 16 amino acids long, termini counted. Germline assignment: CDR1 LGHNA and CDR2 YSLEER. Here the CDR3 reads CASSQGQGTSGNTIYL.

The chain has TRBV30 and TRBJ1-2; 7 nucleotides match TRBD1. This CDR3 is 12 amino acids long. Germline V lookup: CDR1 GTSNPN, CDR2 SVGIG (reference sequence). Unmatched junction bases numbered 5, after V lost 1 base and J lost 9 bases. For the CDR3, the DNA is TGTGCCTGGAGTGGACAGGGAGAGAGCTACACCTTC. Translated, it gives CAWSGQGESYTF. Filled out from reference TRBV30 and TRBJ1-2, the complete variable domain reads SQTIHQWPATLVQPVGSPLSLECTVEGTSNPNLYWYRQAAGRGLQLLFYSVGIGQISSEVPQNLSASRPQDRQFILSSKKLLLSDSGFYLCAWSGQGESYTFGSGTRLTVV.

The V call is TRBV7-9, the J call TRBJ2-5, with D unresolved. The DNA end is a closer match to TRBJ2-7, so the J assignment may be wrong. Germline-derived CDR1 and CDR2 are SEHNR and FQNEAQ (reference sequence). The CDR3 runs to 12 residues. The CDR3 region is CASSLSYLEQYF. CDR3 bases: TGTGCCAGCAGCTTATCCTACCTCGAGCAGTACTTC.

This clone was observed a handful of times. This chain links TRBV5-1 with TRBJ1-1, with D unclear. The V gene lost 5 bases and the J gene lost 2 bases, with 10 bases spanning the gap. The CDR3 has 13 residues. CDR1 and CDR2 (germline): SGHRS, YFSETQ. The CDR3 sequence: CASSSGINTEAFF. In nucleotides, the CDR3 is TGCGCCAGCAGTTCCGGGATTAACACTGAAGCTTTCTTT.

V is TRBV5-4 and J is TRBJ2-5; 8 nucleotides line up with TRBD1. Germline V CDR1 and CDR2: SGHNT, YYREEE (reference sequence). Germline trimming cut 4 bases from V and 5 bases from J; bases unmatched to any gene: 4. The CDR3 is 13 amino acids. DNA for the CDR3: TGTGCCAGCAGCAGTACAGGGGGTGAGACCCAGTACTTC. Its translation: CASSSTGGETQYF.

This clone was counted a single time. The V gene is TRBV12-5, the J gene TRBJ1-2; a weak D match, TRBD1 (5 bases). The CDR3 consists of 14 residues. V was clipped by 1 base and J by 8 bases, with 14 bases between them. Per germline, CDR1 LGHNT and CDR2 FRNRAP. The DNA for the CDR3 is TGTGCTAGTGGTTTGGAACAAAGGGGAGGGGGCTACACCTTC. This encodes CASGLEQRGGGYTF. Filled out from reference TRBV12-5 and TRBJ1-2, the complete variable domain reads DARVTQTPRHKVTEMGQEVTMRCQPILGHNTVFWYRQTMMQGLELLAYFRNRAPLDDSGMPKDRFSAEMPDATLATLKIQPSEPRDSAVYFCASGLEQRGGGYTFGSGTRLTVV.

This clone was counted only a few times. This sequence joins TRBV2 and TRBJ2-1; a weak D match, TRBD1 (5 bases). CDR3 length: 14 residues. The V and J ends lost 4 bases and 4 bases respectively, with 11 bases between them. CDR1 is SNHLY, CDR2 FYNNEI, per germline. The CDR3 DNA sequence: TGTGCCAGCAGTGCGGGTAGGGGTTACAATGAGCAGTTCTTC. It yields the protein CASSAGRGYNEQFF.

The chain is built from TRBV9 and TRBJ2-2; maybe TRBD2 (6 bases). The CDR3 runs 16 residues. Germline lookup yields CDR1 SGDLS and CDR2 YYNGEE. The V end was cut by 3 bases, the J end by 4 bases, with 16 bases between. As DNA, the CDR3 is TGTGCCAGCAGCGAGGAGGGCCGACGCCCCACCGGGGAGCTGTTTTTT. Amino acid sequence: CASSEEGRRPTGELFF. The full variable domain, its missing parts supplied by reference TRBV9 and TRBJ2-2, is DSGVTQTPKHLITATGQRVTLRCSPRSGDLSVYWYQQSLDQGLQFLIQYYNGEERAKGNILERFSAQQFPDLHSELNLSSLELGDSALYFCASSEEGRRPTGELFFGEGSRLTVL.

This clone was observed a handful of times. V and J are TRBV6-1 and TRBJ2-5; 7 bases agree with TRBD1. Germline trimming cut 5 bases from V and 1 base from J; bases unmatched to any gene: 4. This CDR3 is 14 amino acids long. Germline-derived CDR1 and CDR2 are MNHNS and SASEGT. CDR3 sequence: CASSPRGLQETQYF. Here the CDR3 DNA reads TGTGCCAGCAGTCCTAGGGGGCTCCAAGAGACCCAGTACTTC.

The gene calls are TRBV19 and TRBJ2-7; tentatively, D is TRBD2 (6 bases). CDR3 size: 12 residues. The germline V gene has CDR1 LNHDA and CDR2 SQIVND (reference sequence). Deletions cut 1 base from V and 6 bases from J, with 7 bases between. CDR3 in amino acids: CASSIVGGEQYF. For the CDR3, the DNA is TGTGCCAGTAGTATAGTGGGAGGCGAGCAGTACTTC.

CDR3 loop: CASLQVRGSNEQYF. CDR3 DNA: TGTGCCAGCCTCCAGGTTCGGGGTAGCAACGAGCAGTACTTC. The chain has TRBV6-5 and TRBJ2-7, with a weak D call TRBD2 (5 bases). This CDR3 has 14 amino acids. The germline CDR1 and CDR2 sequences are MNHEY and SVGAGI. V lost 8 bases and J lost 5, with 19 bases in between.

This chain connects TRBV30 to TRBJ1-6; possible D gene TRBD1, 5 bases. CDR1 and CDR2 (germline): GTSNPN, SVGIG (reference sequence). The CDR3 totals 13 residues. Trimming pared 0 bases from V and 10 bases from J, leaving 10 bases between. The CDR3 nucleotides read TGTGCCTGGAGTGTGGGGGACTTCTCACCCCTCCACTTT. Amino acids: CAWSVGDFSPLHF.

The chain couples TRBV30 to TRBJ2-7, with 7 bases that match TRBD1. The CDR3 length is 15 residues. Trimming cost V 2 bases and J 2 bases; bases outside gene matches: 9. Germline V lookup: CDR1 GTSNPN, CDR2 SVGIG (reference sequence). The CDR3 sequence: CAWSPPGTVAYEQYF. Written as DNA, the CDR3 is TGTGCCTGGAGTCCGCCAGGGACAGTTGCCTACGAGCAGTACTTC.

This clone occurred once. This chain uses TRBV18 with TRBJ1-4, with D perhaps matching TRBD1 (5 bases). Trimming took 1 base from V and 5 from J, leaving 8 bases between them. The CDR3 is 14 residues long. CDR1 and CDR2 from the germline V gene are KGHSH and LQKENI. The CDR3 is CASSPQAGNEKLFF. The CDR3 region has the DNA TGTGCCAGCTCACCACAGGCAGGGAATGAAAAACTGTTTTTT.

This clone was counted a few times. The chain has TRBV13 and TRBJ1-1; D may be TRBD1 (5 bases). The CDR3 covers 13 residues. The V gene lost 5 bases and the J gene lost 0 bases, with 7 bases spanning the gap. Germline values: CDR1 PRHDT, CDR2 FYEKMQ (reference sequence). The chain's CDR3 is CASSPRVNTEAFF. DNA of the CDR3: TGTGCCAGCAGCCCCAGGGTGAACACTGAAGCTTTCTTT.

The chain has TRBV4-3 and TRBJ1-3, with TRBD1 identical over 9 bases. Per germline, CDR1 LGHNA and CDR2 YSLEER. V was pared by 3 bases and J by 4 bases, with 4 bases of the junction left unmatched. This CDR3 region has 15 residues. The CDR3 sequence is CASSQGTGPGNTIYF. Here the CDR3 DNA reads TGCGCCAGCAGCCAGGGGACAGGGCCCGGAAACACCATATATTTT.

Only one count was recorded for this clone. The same CDR3 also results from other DNA sequences found in this sample. The V call is TRBV30, the J call TRBJ1-1, with TRBD1 as a possible D gene (6 bases). CDR1 is GTSNPN and CDR2 is SVGIG in the germline V gene (reference sequence). The CDR3 totals 12 residues. Here the CDR3 DNA reads TGTGCTGGTGGACAGCCGAACACTGAAGCTTTCTTT. It encodes CAGGQPNTEAFF.

The V and J genes are TRBV5-4 and TRBJ1-1; D possibly corresponds to TRBD1 (5 bases). CDR3 length: 13 residues. V was clipped by 0 bases and J by 5 bases, with 8 bases between them. CDR1 and CDR2 from the germline V gene are SGHNT and YYREEE (reference sequence). CDR3 loop: CASSLGGGTEAFF. The CDR3 DNA reads as TGTGCCAGCAGCTTGGGGGGCGGAACTGAAGCTTTCTTT.

This chain uses TRBV7-9 with TRBJ2-7, with 7 bases matching TRBD1. The germline V gene encodes CDR1 SEHNR and CDR2 FQNEAQ (reference sequence). CDR3 length equals 13 residues. Trimming at V came to 6 bases and at J to 2 bases, leaving 4 bases not matched to a gene. The CDR3 nucleotides read TGTGCCAGCAGTCCCCAGGGGGCCTACGAGCAGTACGTC. Residues: CASSPQGAYEQYV.

The V gene is TRBV7-2, the J gene TRBJ2-3; D might be TRBD2 (5 bases). Germline values: CDR1 SGHTA, CDR2 FQGNSA. The germline V and J ends were trimmed by 5 bases and 3 bases, with 12 bases remaining between them. The CDR3 has 14 residues. CDR3 nucleotides: TGTGCCAGCAGCCCCCTCGAGGGAACAGATACGCAGTATTTT. Translation gives CASSPLEGTDTQYF.

The V gene is TRBV25-1, the J gene TRBJ1-1; a possible D gene is TRBD1 (5 bases). The CDR3 covers 13 residues. Germline V gene data show CDR1 as MGHDK and CDR2 as SYGVNS. Trimming removed 5 bases from V and 1 base from J, with 8 bases in between. CDR3 protein: CASSIGQNTEAFF. The CDR3 DNA reads TGTGCCAGCAGTATCGGACAGAACACTGAAGCTTTCTTT.